The present T cell receptor (beta chain) was sequenced within a study of T cell responses to AZD1222 COVID-19 vaccine. Sequencing was performed with immunoSEQ multiplex PCR; in TCRdb, only in-frame clones are kept and a portion is missing. The table has some 160,000 clones, approximately 91% seen once. Study-wide findings and caveats: Spike-spanning, vaccine-associated CD4 TCRs were dominant at 160-218 and 743-854.

This CDR3 spans 14 amino acids. The germline CDR1 and CDR2 sequences are MNHEY and SVGAGI. Trimming removed 0 bases at V and 1 base at J, with 6 bases between. On this clone: Antigen: not known.

The chain couples TRBV6-5 to TRBJ1-1; D unclear. The clonotype originates from an adult in good health. The source was peripheral blood, collected on day 0 of AZD1222 vaccination. DNA for the CDR3: TGTGCCAGCAGTTACTCAACGGAGAACACTGAAGCTTTCTTT. Translated, it gives CASSYSTENTEAFF.